Sequencing of this T cell receptor (beta chain) was carried out in a study of cytomegalovirus exposure and HLA in healthy donors. Study outcomes and limitations: Reports credit the classifier with highly specific, highly sensitive diagnosis of cytomegalovirus status. Among the CMV-associated chains, a few were confirmed in vitro as specific for CMV antigens.

J was trimmed by 2 bases and V by 5 bases; bases with no gene match: 10. Germline lookup yields CDR1 MNHEY and CDR2 SMNVEV (reference sequence). The CDR3 is made up of 16 amino acids. Points on this clone: Its antigen is undetermined.

TCRdb's copy holds only in-frame clones and misses some; the assay was immunoSEQ multiplex PCR. The repertoire holds 150,000 to 170,000 clones, about 86% seen once, with roughly 1.9% in the top ten. The receptor was derived from a human donor in good health. The rearrangement uses TRBV27 and TRBJ2-7; 9 bases map to TRBD2. The sequenced sample was PBMCs. CDR3 loop: CASSPRGGRVTYEQYF. Here the CDR3 DNA reads TGTGCCAGCAGTCCCCGCGGCGGGAGGGTAACCTACGAGCAGTACTTC.